This T cell receptor (beta chain) came from a study of T-cell reconstitution after alpha-beta-depleted transplantation in children. The CDR3 covers 16 residues. Trimming took off 7 bases at V and 2 bases at J, with 17 bases between the two ends. Germline values: CDR1 ENHRY, CDR2 SYGVKD. Many counts were recorded for this clonotype. For TCRbeta, the library was prepared with unique molecular identifiers. TCRdb ran MiXCR on the PCR reads and lists one entry per CDR3 protein. The sample carries 190,000 or so distinct CDR3 sequences, roughly 7.5% recorded once. This TCR was recovered from a human donor who donated a stem cell graft to a child with Wiskott-Aldrich syndrome. The sample in question was PBMCs from the stem cell graft donor, obtained from the stem cell graft. The chain is built from TRBV10-3 and TRBJ2-2; the D gene could be TRBD1 or TRBD2 (5 bases each). The CDR3: CAIKIGASPNTGELFF. The DNA for the CDR3 is TGTGCCATCAAGATCGGGGCGTCTCCAAACACCGGGGAGCTGTTTTTT.